This T cell receptor (beta chain) emerged from a study of post-analysis software for immune sequencing data. The wider study: Included among the disease courses, which were recorded for the cohort, were relapsing-remitting, secondary progressive and progressive-relapsing multiple sclerosis. Study-level findings and limits: Controls had significantly higher normalized Chao1 diversity than multiple sclerosis patients. The five TRBV segments detected at higher frequency in patients than in controls included TRBV5-6, TRBV5-1 and TRBV20-1. Same-batch preparations were strongly co-clustered by F measure.

CDR1 is MRHNA, CDR2 SNTAGT, per germline. The CDR3 covers 13 residues. The junction had 3 bases not matched to a gene; V was cut back by 5 bases and J by 6 bases. The table lists this clonotype with a few counts. The antigen remains unidentified. Built from TCR beta cDNA, the libraries had unique molecular identifiers in them. TCRdb recomputed calls from the PCR reads with MiXCR, one row per CDR3 protein. Among hundreds of thousands of distinct CDR3 sequences listed, under 55% were seen once. The chain has TRBV6-4 and TRBJ1-1; 10 bases map to TRBD1. The sample comprised blood. The receptor's source is a girl aged 10 to 17 with multiple sclerosis. The CDR3 here is CASSRDRGAEAFF. The CDR3 DNA sequence: TGTGCCAGCAGTAGGGACAGGGGCGCTGAAGCTTTCTTT.